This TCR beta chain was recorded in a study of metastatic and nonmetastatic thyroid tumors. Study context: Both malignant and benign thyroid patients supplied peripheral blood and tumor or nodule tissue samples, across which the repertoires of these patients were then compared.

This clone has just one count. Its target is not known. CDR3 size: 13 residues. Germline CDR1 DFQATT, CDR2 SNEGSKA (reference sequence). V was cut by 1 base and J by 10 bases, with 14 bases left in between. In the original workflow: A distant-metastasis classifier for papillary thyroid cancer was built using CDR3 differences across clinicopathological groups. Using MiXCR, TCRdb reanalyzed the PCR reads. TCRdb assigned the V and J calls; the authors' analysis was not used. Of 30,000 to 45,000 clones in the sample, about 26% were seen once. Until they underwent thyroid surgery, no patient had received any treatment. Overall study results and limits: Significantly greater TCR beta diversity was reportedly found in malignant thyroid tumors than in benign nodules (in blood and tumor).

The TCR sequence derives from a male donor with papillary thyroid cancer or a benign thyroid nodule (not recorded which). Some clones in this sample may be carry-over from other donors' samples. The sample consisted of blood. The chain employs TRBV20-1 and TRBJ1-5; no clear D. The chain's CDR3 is CSARAPSLAPQHF. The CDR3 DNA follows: TGCAGTGCTAGAGCCCCATCATTAGCTCCCCAGCATTTT.